Listed here is a single T cell receptor beta chain. Germline lookup yields CDR1 SGHNT and CDR2 YYREEE (reference sequence). V lost 4 bases to trimming and J lost 5 bases; unmatched junction nucleotides: 11. This CDR3 region has 15 residues. The repertoire was sequenced with immunoSEQ multiplex PCR; TCRdb's copy has only in-frame clones and lacks some. This table has more than 200,000 clones, around four fifths appearing once. The record originates from a study of blood T cell repertoires in COVID-19. Study details: PBMCs, B-cell-depleted T cells, or T cells were the source of the cDNA or gDNA that made up the material.

The chain couples TRBV5-4 to TRBJ2-5; 7 bases are shared with TRBD2. The clonotype originates from a woman at least 80 years old with COVID-19, enrolled during active disease. The sample taken for sequencing was peripheral blood. In DNA, the CDR3 is TGTGCCAGCAGCCCAACGGGAGCGGGGTGGGAGACCCAGTACTTC. It translates to CASSPTGAGWETQYF.